The source of this T cell receptor (beta chain) is a study of T cell responses to AZD1222 COVID-19 vaccine (dated by TCRdb to the early 2020s). For context, the study as a whole: A total of about 250 trial participants underwent TCR sequencing, of whom 207 had received two doses of AZD1222 and around 25 had received two doses of the MenACWY control vaccine. Trial participants were enrolled by age into 18-55, 56-69 and 70-plus year subgroups, with around 140, 26 and 57 TCR-sequenced participants respectively. General findings and caveats noted by the study authors: Most participants were white British and females outnumbered males, and the authors suggested that clonal diversity may have been underestimated. CD4 TCRs associated with the vaccine covered the entire spike protein, and the dominant responses were in regions 160-218 and 743-854. Conclusions about previously exposed vaccinees were limited because only six or seven AZD1222 recipients were SARS-CoV-2 seropositive at baseline. Because no samples from the day 14 peak response were available, repertoires could be characterized only after the peak T cell response. The 56-69-year group was small, and its depth increase did not reach significance, likely because of low power. A significant rise in spike-specific TCR breadth and depth was observed after two AZD1222 doses relative to day 0 and relative to MenACWY recipients. Reportedly, close to half of the unique spike-specific TCRs recognized epitopes lying outside the regions that are mutated in the B.1.351 and B.1.1.7 variants.

The V and J ends are trimmed by 4 bases and 7 bases, leaving 14 bases between them. CDR1 is given as SGHTA and CDR2 as FQGNSA, both from the germline V gene. Counted from cysteine to phenylalanine, this CDR3 has 15 amino acids. Only the CDR3 DNA stays, 45 bases, in frame from base 1. For this clone: Which antigen it targets is not known. Per-nucleotide qualities are absent, and no much larger clonotype sits a single base away.

The sample's time point label is to be understood as: about 28 days (+/-7) after the second vaccine dose. This specimen's treatment or condition label, interpreted: meningococcal conjugate vaccine given as trial control. Vaccinee samples came from UK trials COV001 and COV002, including a single-blind randomized controlled phase 2/3 trial of AZD1222 (ChAdOx1 nCoV-19) in healthy adults. For TCRbeta chain sequencing, PBMC samples from trial participants were taken at day 0 and at day 28 after the second dose. The CDR3 regions of human TCRbeta chains were analyzed by immunosequencing. Per the source publication's procedure: Repertoire TCRs were checked for matches against a reference library of SARS-CoV-2-specific TCRs that had been generated using the MIRA antigen-specificity platform. Breadth meant the fraction of unique TCRs that were SARS-CoV-2-associated, whereas depth meant the fraction of total T cells that were SARS-CoV-2-associated. Using the MIRA data, each spike-specific TCR was mapped to the spike region that the TCR reacts to and placed in a CD4 or CD8 class. Log10-transformed breadth and depth values were compared by one-way ANOVA with Sidak's multiple comparisons tests. TCRdb's version of the immuneACCESS table is confined to in-frame rearrangements and falls short of the full clone set. An unresolved V gene accounts for under half of the shortfall where checked; the remainder is of unknown origin. Clone size and the V and J calls come from that table; the DNA yielded D and trimming. The sample table lists roughly 200,000 clones, 90% to 95% of them with a count of one. The top ten clonotypes cover 3.6% of the sample.

The sequence joins TRBV7-2 to TRBJ1-6, with no confident D gene call. Source: peripheral blood, taken 28 days after the second dose of the MenACWY control vaccine. This sequence was found in an adult who received the MenACWY meningococcal vaccine as a control. CDR3 loop: CASSSWTGYNSPLHF. The DNA sequence is TGTGCCAGCAGCTCCTGGACCGGGTACAATTCACCCCTCCACTTT.